The 18 T cell receptor beta chains below were found in one sample sequenced in a study of blood T cell repertoires in COVID-19. Method: immunoSEQ multiplex PCR; TCRdb's copy keeps in-frame clones and lacks some. The top ten clones hold just under 6.5% of a sample with approximately 70,000 clones, 60% to 80% of them seen once. Sequencing used peripheral blood. The receptors stem from a woman aged 55-70 years with acute or convalescent COVID-19.

The chain uses TRBV19 and TRBJ1-2, with D hard to call. CDR3 length: 13 amino acids. Germline V gives CDR1 LNHDA, CDR2 SQIVND (reference sequence). The V end lost 3 bases, the J end lost 2 bases, and 7 bases lay between the germline ends. CDR3 residues: CASSISRNYGYTF. CDR3 sequence (DNA): TGTGCCAGTAGTATTTCTCGGAACTATGGCTACACCTTC.

The chain links TRBV7-9 to TRBJ2-5; 13 nucleotides match TRBD2. With 6 bases clipped from V and 5 bases from J, the junction kept 12 bases outside the gene matches. CDR1 and CDR2 from the germline V gene are SEHNR and FQNEAQ (reference sequence). The CDR3 has 17 amino acids. For the CDR3, the DNA is TGTGCCAGCAGTTCGGGACTAGCGGGGTGGGCCAGTGAGACCCAGTACTTC. Amino acids: CASSSGLAGWASETQYF. The full variable domain, with the rest looked up from reference TRBV7-9 and TRBJ2-5, is DTGVSQNPRHKITKRGQNVTFRCDPISEHNRLYWYRQTLGQGPEFLTYFQNEAQLEKSRLLSDRFSAERPKGSFSTLEIQRTEQGDSAMYLCASSSGLAGWASETQYFGPGTRLLVL.

V gene TRBV28 combines with J gene TRBJ1-1; D not resolved. Trimming left V 3 bases short and J 5 bases short, with 10 bases between. This CDR3 is built from 13 residues. Germline-derived CDR1 and CDR2 are MDHEN and SYDVKM. The CDR3 nucleotides read TGTGCCAGCAGTTTTACTACGGGGACTGAAGCTTTCTTT. Protein sequence: CASSFTTGTEAFF.

This clone was detected only once. The chain recombines TRBV7-8 with TRBJ1-4; the D gene is possibly TRBD1 (5 bases). V gave up 0 bases and J gave up 7 bases, with 9 bases separating them. Per the germline V gene, CDR1 is SGHVS and CDR2 is FQNEAQ. CDR3 size: 14 residues. The CDR3 DNA is TGTGCCAGCAGCTTAGCAGGGGTTGGTGAAAAACTGTTTTTT. It translates to CASSLAGVGEKLFF.

The chain is built from TRBV9 and TRBJ2-7; 8 nucleotides agree with TRBD1. Trimming at V came to 1 base and at J to 4 bases, leaving 7 bases not matched to a gene. Germline CDR1 and CDR2: SGDLS and YYNGEE. The CDR3 runs to 15 residues. The CDR3 protein is CASSVTGQGWYEQYF. The DNA of the CDR3 is TGTGCCAGCAGCGTAACCGGACAGGGATGGTACGAGCAGTACTTC.

The genes are TRBV5-1 and TRBJ2-2; tentatively, D is TRBD1 (6 bases). V was shortened by 4 bases and J by 2 bases, with 12 bases between the two germline ends. The CDR3 is 15 amino acids. Germline V lookup: CDR1 SGHRS, CDR2 YFSETQ. CDR3 loop: CASSPGHLNTGELFF. The CDR3 region has the DNA TGCGCCAGCAGCCCGGGACACCTAAACACCGGGGAGCTGTTTTTT. Combining the CDR3 with reference TRBV5-1 and TRBJ2-2 gives the whole variable domain KAGVTQTPRYLIKTRGQQVTLSCSPISGHRSVSWYQQTPGQGLQFLFEYFSETQRNKGNFPGRFSGRQFSNSRSEMNVSTLELGDSALYLCASSPGHLNTGELFFGEGSRLTVL.

The chain employs TRBV7-9 and TRBJ1-5; 7 positions match TRBD1. Germline loops: CDR1 SEHNR, CDR2 FQNEAQ (reference sequence). The CDR3 runs to 15 residues. V trimming: 6 bases; J trimming: 0 bases; junction bases outside the gene matches: 5. The CDR3 loop is CASRQGTDSNQPQHF. DNA of the CDR3: TGTGCCAGCAGACAAGGGACAGATAGCAATCAGCCCCAGCATTTT.

The CDR3 reads CASTPSGADTQYF. The CDR3 nucleotides read TGTGCCAGCACCCCTAGCGGGGCAGATACGCAGTATTTT. The chain combines TRBV6-1 with TRBJ2-3; 9 bases align to TRBD2. The CDR3 is 13 residues long. Germline assignment: CDR1 MNHNS and CDR2 SASEGT. J gave up 4 bases and V 7 bases, and 3 bases lay outside the gene matches.

The J gene is TRBJ1-2, the V gene TRBV5-1, with D possibly being TRBD1 (6 bases). CDR1 is SGHRS and CDR2 is YFSETQ in the germline V gene. The germline V and J ends were trimmed by 0 bases and 0 bases, with 12 bases remaining between them. The CDR3 is made up of 16 amino acids. DNA of the CDR3: TGCGCCAGCAGCTTGGCCAGGACAGACTCTAACTATGGCTACACCTTC. Its protein product is CASSLARTDSNYGYTF.

The chain combines TRBV5-5 with TRBJ2-7; D may be TRBD1 (5 bases). V gave up 3 bases and J gave up 3 bases, with 13 bases separating them. The CDR3 contains 14 residues. Germline V gives CDR1 SGHKS, CDR2 YYEKEE (reference sequence). The DNA for the CDR3 is TGTGCCAGCAGCTCGGACGGACATTTCTACGAGCAGTACTTC. Protein product: CASSSDGHFYEQYF.

As for this clone: One junction end disagrees with the germline gene, perhaps due to a read error. This rearrangement joins TRBV7-7 to TRBJ2-1; TRBD1 is a possible D gene (8 bases). Per germline, CDR1 SSHAT and CDR2 FNYEAQ (reference sequence). The CDR3 sequence is 16 residues long. CDR3 nucleotide sequence: TGTGCTAGCAGCGCAAGAGGCGACAGGGGAGGGAATGAGCAGTTCTTC. As protein: CASSARGDRGGNEQFF. The full variable domain, rest sourced from reference TRBV7-7 and TRBJ2-1, is GAGVSQSPRYKVTKRGQDVTLRCDPISSHATLYWYQQALGQGPEFLTYFNYEAQPDKSGLPSDRFSAERPEGSISTLTIQRTEQRDSAMYRCASSARGDRGGNEQFFGPGTRLTVL.

A single count supports this clone. The chain joins TRBV2 to TRBJ2-1, with TRBD2 matching 9 bases. From germline, CDR1 is SNHLY and CDR2 FYNNEI. Unmatched junction bases numbered 5, after V lost 6 bases and J lost 2 bases. This CDR3 is 15 amino acids long. Here the CDR3 DNA reads TGTGCCAGCAGGGCCAGCGGGGGGACCTACAATGAGCAGTTCTTC. It encodes CASRASGGTYNEQFF.

The CDR3 reads CASSLYVRGLGYEQYF. As DNA, the CDR3 is TGTGCCAGCAGCTTATATGTCAGGGGATTGGGCTACGAGCAGTACTTC. The chain joins TRBV11-2 to TRBJ2-7; possible D gene TRBD1, 6 bases. The CDR3 sequence is 16 residues long. Germline CDR1 reads SGHAT; CDR2 reads FQNNGV. Trimming left V 2 bases short and J 3 bases short, with 17 bases between.

V is TRBV30 and J is TRBJ1-4; 9 positions match TRBD1. Germline values: CDR1 GTSNPN, CDR2 SVGIG (reference sequence). Trimming cost V 1 base and J 5 bases; bases outside gene matches: 8. The CDR3 length is 16 residues. The CDR3, as DNA: TGTGCCTGGAGTGGGGGTCCCGGGACAGGGAATGAAAAACTGTTTTTT. Translated: CAWSGGPGTGNEKLFF.

This chain links TRBV7-2 with TRBJ2-4, with 8 bases fitting TRBD2. Germline CDR1 SGHTA, CDR2 FQGNSA. The CDR3 runs to 12 residues. Trimming took 5 bases from V and 12 from J; bases not matched to a gene: 6. The chain's CDR3 is CASSGGTSAQYF. DNA of the CDR3: TGTGCCAGCAGCGGCGGGACTAGTGCTCAGTACTTC. Full variable domain (missing parts from reference TRBV7-2 and TRBJ2-4): GAGVSQSPSNKVTEKGKDVELRCDPISGHTALYWYRQSLGQGLEFLIYFQGNSAPDKSGLPSDRFSAERTGGSVSTLTIQRTQQEDSAVYLCASSGGTSAQYFGAGTRLSVL.

This clone was picked up a small number of times. The V and J genes are TRBV7-9 and TRBJ1-5; weak D call: TRBD1 (5 bases). Deletions cut 3 bases from V and 3 bases from J, with 12 bases between. Germline-derived CDR1 and CDR2 are SEHNR and FQNEAQ (reference sequence). CDR3 length: 15 residues. The DNA of the CDR3 is TGTGCCAGCAGCTTGCAGGGTGGCTTCAATCAGCCCCAGCATTTT. This encodes CASSLQGGFNQPQHF.

V is TRBV7-9 and J is TRBJ1-4; 8 nucleotides match TRBD1. Trimming cost V 5 bases and J 1 base; bases outside gene matches: 12. Per the germline V gene, CDR1 is SEHNR and CDR2 is FQNEAQ (reference sequence). The CDR3 length is 18 residues. CDR3 loop: CASSARQGSVGTNEKLFF. DNA of the CDR3: TGTGCCAGCAGCGCACGACAGGGGTCGGTAGGAACTAATGAAAAACTGTTTTTT.

The chain uses TRBV27 and TRBJ2-7, with TRBD2 matching 8 bases. The CDR3 loop spans 14 amino acids. V was clipped by 4 bases and J by 2 bases; unmatched bases: 4. Germline CDR1 MNHEY, CDR2 SMNVEV (reference sequence). The DNA for the CDR3 is TGTGCCAGCAGTTCGGGGGGGTCCACCTACGAGCAGTACTTC. The encoded protein is CASSSGGSTYEQYF.